The TCR beta chain under discussion was sequenced for a study of chemoradiotherapy in HPV16-positive cancers. Study-level results: Candidate HPV-specific clones and E7-related TCR motifs grew in tumor during treatment. Better recurrence-free survival went with HPV-responsive T-cell expansion in HPV16-positive patients. The functional HPV-specific definition rests on just a couple of HPV16-positive patients.

Regarding this clone: Its cognate antigen is unknown.

CDR3 size: 14 residues. Trimming shortened V by 4 bases and J by 3 bases, and 10 bases separated the two germline ends. The germline gives CDR1 MGHRA, CDR2 YSYEKL. Generated by immunoSEQ multiplex PCR, the TCRdb table keeps only in-frame clones and is missing some. This sample has 9,000 to 15,000 clones, with 60% to 85% found just once. The genes are TRBV4-1 and TRBJ1-5; D ambiguous. The TCR sequence derives from a human donor with HPV-associated anogenital cancer. The specimen was collected from a patient who underwent chemoradiotherapy. CDR3: CASSRSEVNQPQHF. DNA of the CDR3: TGCGCCAGCAGCCGCTCGGAAGTCAATCAGCCCCAGCATTTT.